This TCR beta chain was recovered during a study of blood T cell repertoires in COVID-19. Study background: Italy, Spain and the United States were the sources of the convalescent and acute COVID-19 samples. The analysed material was cDNA or gDNA that came from T cells, B-cell-depleted T cells, or PBMCs.

The CDR3 covers 16 residues. The V gene's germline CDR1 is LGHNA and CDR2 YSLEER. The germline V and J ends were trimmed by 5 bases and 2 bases, with 17 bases remaining between them. Per the original methods: Nucleated cell counts were estimated from reference gene primer amplification. Sequenced by immunoSEQ multiplex PCR; TCRdb stores in-frame clones only, minus some. D and trimming were read from the DNA, whereas the V and J calls and clone size are those reported in that table. Of roughly 180,000 clones listed, approximately 79% were seen once; the top ten hold 15% to 20%. Only a few counts were recorded for this clone.

The TCR originated in a man in his 60s with active or convalescent COVID-19. The chain couples TRBV4-3 to TRBJ2-3; D is perhaps TRBD1 (6 bases). The source material was peripheral blood. The CDR3 here is CASSSEEGDPTDTQYF. The CDR3 nucleotides read TGCGCCAGCAGCTCCGAAGAGGGGGACCCCACAGATACGCAGTATTTT.